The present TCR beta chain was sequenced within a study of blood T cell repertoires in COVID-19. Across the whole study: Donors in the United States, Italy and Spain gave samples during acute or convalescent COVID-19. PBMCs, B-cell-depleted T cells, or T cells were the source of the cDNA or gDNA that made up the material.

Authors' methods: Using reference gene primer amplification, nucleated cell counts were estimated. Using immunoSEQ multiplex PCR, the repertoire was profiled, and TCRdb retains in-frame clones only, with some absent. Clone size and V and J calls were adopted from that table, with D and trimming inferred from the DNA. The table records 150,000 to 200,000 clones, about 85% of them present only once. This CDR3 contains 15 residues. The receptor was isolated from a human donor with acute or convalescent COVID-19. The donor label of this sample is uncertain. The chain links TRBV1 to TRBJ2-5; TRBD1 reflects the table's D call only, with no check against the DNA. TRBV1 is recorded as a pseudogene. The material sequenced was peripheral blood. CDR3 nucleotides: TGCACCAGCAGCCAAGAGCAGGGGGGCAAAGAGACCCAGTACTTC. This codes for CTSSQEQGGKETQYF.